Each of the 28 T cell receptor beta chains below was sequenced from the same sample in a study of immune characterization of retroperitoneal liposarcoma. TCRdb fed the PCR reads into MiXCR, producing one record per CDR3 protein. The sample carries about 10,000 distinct CDR3 sequences, around a third recorded once. Sequencing was done on a sample of tumor tissue. The receptors originated from a male donor with retroperitoneal liposarcoma.

This rearrangement joins TRBV6-2 or TRBV6-3 to TRBJ2-2, with 10 nucleotides matching TRBD1. TRBJ1-4 explains the end of the DNA better; the J call may be wrong. The germline V gene encodes CDR1 MNHEY and CDR2 SVGEGT. The CDR3 runs to 13 residues. The CDR3 DNA sequence: TGTGCCAGCACCAGACAGGGGGCGGAAAAACTGTTTTTT. It specifies CASTRQGAEKLFF.

Only one count was recorded for this clonotype. J is TRBJ2-5 and V is TRBV6-1; the D call may be TRBD1 or TRBD2 (6 bases each). The assigned J gene may be wrong: the sequence end matches TRBJ2-1 better. Germline CDR1 reads MNHNS; CDR2 reads SASEGT. The CDR3 totals 14 residues. The CDR3 DNA sequence: TGTGCCAGCAGTCAAGTAGGGGGGTACAATGAGCAGTTCTTC. Translated: CASSQVGGYNEQFF.

The rearrangement uses TRBV12-3 or TRBV12-4 and TRBJ2-6, with D perhaps matching TRBD1 (5 bases). V gave up 5 bases and J gave up 3 bases, with 11 bases separating them. The CDR3 sequence is 15 residues long. In DNA form, the CDR3 reads TGTGCCAGCAGTACTTCAGGGCTTGGGGCCAACGTCCTGACTTTC. This codes for CASSTSGLGANVLTF.

The rearrangement uses TRBV10-1 and TRBJ2-3; 11 bases are shared with TRBD2. CDR1 WNHNN and CDR2 SYGVQD come from the germline V gene (reference sequence). This CDR3 has 17 residues. V shed 0 bases and J 4 bases; nucleotides not matched to a gene: 6. The CDR3 bases are TGCGCCAGCAGTGAGTCCGACCTAGCGGGAGGATCAGATACGCAGTATTTT. Its translation is CASSESDLAGGSDTQYF.

The chain employs TRBV6-1 and TRBJ1-1; no clear D. Germline assignment: CDR1 MNHNS and CDR2 SASEGT. V was trimmed by 8 bases and J by 4 bases, leaving 14 bases between them. The CDR3 covers 13 residues. CDR3 DNA sequence: TGTGCCAGCGTACAGTCCCTGGGCACTGAAGCTTTCTTT. It codes for CASVQSLGTEAFF.

This clonotype appeared a few times. This chain joins TRBV7-6 and TRBJ2-1; D is unclear. Germline CDR1 and CDR2: SGHVS and FNYEAQ. V dropped 1 base and J dropped 6 bases, with 7 bases sitting between them. The CDR3 has 13 amino acids. This CDR3 is CASSLGWPNEQFF. CDR3 nucleotide sequence: TGTGCCAGCAGCTTAGGCTGGCCCAATGAGCAGTTCTTC.

This clonotype showed up many times. This chain uses TRBV11-1 with TRBJ2-5, with D perhaps TRBD1 (6 bases). The CDR3 has 13 residues. Looked up from germline, CDR1 is SGHAT and CDR2 is FQDESV (reference sequence). V lost 6 bases, J lost 5 bases, and 13 bases lay in between. Here the CDR3 DNA reads TGTGCCAGCAGTCCAACAGGGCTGGAGACCCAGTACTTC. It encodes CASSPTGLETQYF. Variable domain in full (rest from reference TRBV11-1 and TRBJ2-5): EAEVAQSPRYKITEKSQAVAFWCDPISGHATLYWYRQILGQGPELLVQFQDESVVDDSQLPKDRFSAERLKGVDSTLKIQPAELGDSAMYLCASSPTGLETQYFGPGTRLLVL.

V and J are TRBV27 and TRBJ2-1; TRBD2 matches 15 bases. The trim removed 6 bases at V and 8 bases at J, leaving 11 bases unmatched. This CDR3 is built from 17 residues. The germline gives CDR1 MNHEY, CDR2 SMNVEV (reference sequence). The CDR3 is CASRATGLAGGPDEQFF. The CDR3 region has the DNA TGTGCCAGCAGGGCGACCGGACTAGCGGGGGGGCCCGATGAGCAGTTCTTC.

This clonotype was found a few times. The chain uses TRBV24-1 and TRBJ2-1; weak D call: TRBD1 (6 bases). V lost 4 bases to trimming and J lost 10 bases, with 13 bases between them. Germline CDR1 and CDR2: KGHDR and SFDVKD. The CDR3 runs to 13 residues. The CDR3 here is CATSEVGGGEQFF. DNA of the CDR3: TGTGCCACCAGTGAAGTCGGTGGGGGCGAGCAGTTCTTC.

The chain combines TRBV27 with TRBJ2-1; D unresolved. The CDR3 covers 14 residues. Germline CDR1 MNHEY, CDR2 SMNVEV (reference sequence). Trimming pared 6 bases from V and 0 bases from J, leaving 9 bases between. CDR3 DNA sequence: TGTGCCAGCAGAACCGTGAGCTCCTACAATGAGCAGTTCTTC. Amino acids: CASRTVSSYNEQFF.

The rearrangement uses TRBV6-1 and TRBJ2-7, with 7 positions matching TRBD1. The last part of the DNA fits TRBJ2-5 better; the J call may be wrong. The V gene's germline CDR1 is MNHNS and CDR2 SASEGT. The CDR3 is made up of 15 amino acids. The CDR3: CASTPTGVVQETQYF. CDR3 coding DNA: TGTGCCAGCACACCTACAGGGGTGGTACAAGAGACCCAGTACTTC.

The gene calls are TRBV27 and TRBJ2-1, with 8 bases fitting TRBD1. The J call may be in error: the DNA end matches TRBJ2-7 better. This CDR3 is built from 13 residues. Germline loops: CDR1 MNHEY, CDR2 SMNVEV (reference sequence). The CDR3: CASSLTGGYEQYF. The CDR3 DNA reads as TGTGCCAGCAGTTTAACAGGGGGCTACGAGCAGTACTTC.

V is TRBV6-1 and J is TRBJ2-3, with 9 bases fitting TRBD1. The J call may not be correct, given that the DNA end is closer to TRBJ2-5. The germline V gene has CDR1 MNHNS and CDR2 SASEGT. CDR3 size: 15 residues. CDR3 protein: CASSSPGQGMGTQYF. For the CDR3, the DNA is TGTGCCAGCAGTTCCCCGGGACAGGGTATGGGGACCCAGTACTTC.

This clonotype was seen once. The J gene is TRBJ2-6, the V gene TRBV27; a weak D match, TRBD2 (6 bases). Germline V gives CDR1 MNHEY, CDR2 SMNVEV (reference sequence). This CDR3 spans 15 amino acids. Trimming took off 5 bases at V and 0 bases at J, with 8 bases between the two ends. CDR3 DNA: TGTGCCAGCAGTCCCGGGGGCTCTGGGGCCAACGTCCTGACTTTC. Translated: CASSPGGSGANVLTF.

CDR3 bases: TGTGCCACCGCACCTATGAGCGTAGCCTACGAGCAGTACTTC. It yields the protein CATAPMSVAYEQYF. This sequence joins TRBV6-1 and TRBJ2-7; D is undetermined. Germline V gene sequence: CDR1 MNHNS, CDR2 SASEGT. The CDR3 is made up of 14 amino acids. The V gene lost 10 bases and the J gene lost 2 bases, with 18 bases spanning the gap.

The table lists this clonotype with a few counts. This chain connects TRBV6-1 to TRBJ2-3, with D possibly matching TRBD2 (5 bases). The V end lost 7 bases, the J end lost 2 bases, and 7 bases lay between the germline ends. This CDR3 comprises 12 residues. CDR1 and CDR2 (germline): MNHNS, SASEGT. Written as DNA, the CDR3 is TGTGCCAGCACCGGGATCACAGATACGCAGTATTTT. Amino acids: CASTGITDTQYF.

The V call is TRBV24-1, the J call TRBJ2-1, with TRBD1 matching over 11 bases. The CDR3 is made up of 16 amino acids. Unmatched junction bases numbered 13, after V lost 3 bases and J lost 13 bases. Germline-derived CDR1 and CDR2 are KGHDR and SFDVKD. Here the CDR3 DNA reads TGTGCCACCAGTGATACTCGGACAGGGGGCGCGGAGACCCAGTTCTTC. Translating gives CATSDTRTGGAETQFF.

The V call is TRBV11-2, the J call TRBJ2-1; TRBD1 matches at 9 bases. Gene TRBJ2-7 matches the end of the DNA better, so the J call may be wrong. CDR1 SGHAT and CDR2 FQNNGV come from the germline V gene. The length of the CDR3 is 16 residues. CDR3 in amino acids: CASSPGTGLPPYEQYF. DNA of the CDR3: TGTGCCAGCAGCCCCGGGACAGGGCTACCACCCTACGAGCAGTACTTC.

The genes are TRBV27 and TRBJ2-1; 10 bases fit TRBD1. The CDR3 length is 13 residues. Losses at the gene ends were 6 bases for V and 10 bases for J; bases not matched to a gene: 6. The germline gives CDR1 MNHEY, CDR2 SMNVEV (reference sequence). Written as DNA, the CDR3 is TGTGCCAGCAGCAGACAGGGGGCGGGAGAGCAGTTCTTC. This encodes CASSRQGAGEQFF.

The chain has TRBV5-4 and TRBJ2-1; 8 bases are shared with TRBD2. Germline lookup yields CDR1 SGHNT and CDR2 YYREEE (reference sequence). CDR3 length equals 14 residues. J was trimmed by 10 bases and V by 0 bases; bases with no gene match: 6. CDR3: CASSLEAGVNEQFF. The CDR3, as DNA: TGTGCCAGCAGCTTGGAAGCGGGAGTTAACGAGCAGTTCTTC.

The chain uses TRBV27 and TRBJ1-1; TRBD1 matches 7 bases. Germline lookup yields CDR1 MNHEY and CDR2 SMNVEV (reference sequence). The CDR3 covers 14 residues. Trimming at V came to 1 base and at J to 6 bases, leaving 5 bases not matched to a gene. DNA for the CDR3: TGTGCCAGCAGTTTATACAGGGGTGGATCTGAAGCTTTCTTT. Encoded protein: CASSLYRGGSEAFF.

This clonotype has ten or more counts. The V call is TRBV7-2, the J call TRBJ2-1, with TRBD1 matching over 7 bases. This CDR3 spans 14 amino acids. After removal of 1 base from V and 12 bases from J, the junction contained 9 bases not matched to a gene. Per germline, CDR1 SGHTA and CDR2 FQGNSA. As DNA, the CDR3 is TGTGCCAGCAGCTTAGGGTGGCAGGGGGAGCGGCAGTTCTTC. It encodes CASSLGWQGERQFF. The variable domain in full, with the rest retrieved from reference TRBV7-2 and TRBJ2-1, is GAGVSQSPSNKVTEKGKDVELRCDPISGHTALYWYRQSLGQGLEFLIYFQGNSAPDKSGLPSDRFSAERTGGSVSTLTIQRTQQEDSAVYLCASSLGWQGERQFFGPGTRLTVL.

This clonotype is termed medium-sized. This chain connects TRBV11-3 to TRBJ2-1, with D possibly called TRBD1 or TRBD2 (5 bases each). The end of the DNA is better explained by TRBJ2-7, so the J call may be wrong. Germline V lookup: CDR1 SGHNT, CDR2 YENEEA. The CDR3 is made up of 12 amino acids. CDR3 sequence reads: CASSLGGHEQYF. DNA for the CDR3: TGTGCCAGCAGCTTAGGGGGACACGAGCAGTACTTC.

This clonotype was recorded many times. The rearrangement joins TRBV7-2 to TRBJ2-4, with D possibly matching TRBD1 (5 bases). CDR1 and CDR2 (germline): SGHTA, FQGNSA. V was trimmed by 0 bases and J by 13 bases, leaving 10 bases between them. There are 12 residues in the CDR3. Here the CDR3 DNA reads TGTGCCAGCAGCTTAGCGCAGGGTGAGCAGTACTTC. It encodes CASSLAQGEQYF. Full variable domain (rest looked up from reference TRBV7-2 and TRBJ2-4): GAGVSQSPSNKVTEKGKDVELRCDPISGHTALYWYRQSLGQGLEFLIYFQGNSAPDKSGLPSDRFSAERTGGSVSTLTIQRTQQEDSAVYLCASSLAQGEQYFGAGTRLSVL.

This clonotype has ten or more counts. The chain has TRBV7-2 and TRBJ2-1; no definite D call. TRBJ2-7 matches the DNA end more closely, so the J call is doubtful. The germline gives CDR1 SGHTA, CDR2 FQGNSA. The CDR3 extends over 15 amino acids. CDR3 nucleotide sequence: TGTGCCAGCAGCTTAGACACGGGTTTCTACAATGAGCAGTACTTC. Its translation: CASSLDTGFYNEQYF.

The DNA for the CDR3 is TGTGCCACCGGGAGTCTGAGCGGACAAGAGACCCAGTACTTC. Amino acid sequence: CATGSLSGQETQYF. The genes are TRBV6-9 and TRBJ2-5, with D tentatively TRBD2 (6 bases). This CDR3 is built from 14 residues. The germline V gene encodes CDR1 MNHGY and CDR2 SVAAGI. Trimming pared 10 bases from V and 2 bases from J, leaving 17 bases between.

This clonotype was recorded a few times. No DNA is shown, since the ends of the CDR3 on it are uncertain; the CDR3 is the one TCRdb lists. The chain links TRBV7-2 to TRBJ1-2. The germline V gene encodes CDR1 SGHTA and CDR2 FQGNSA. Including both end residues, the CDR3 is 14 amino acids long. The CDR3 loop is CASSFGSGGRGYTF.

This clonotype was observed a handful of times. This chain joins TRBV6-1 and TRBJ2-5; 10 nucleotides line up with TRBD2. The J call is in doubt because the DNA end fits TRBJ2-1 better. The CDR3 consists of 15 residues. In germline, CDR1 is MNHNS, CDR2 SASEGT. DNA of the CDR3: TGTGCCAGCAGTGAAACAGCGGGAGGGCACAATGAGCAGTTCTTC. It encodes CASSETAGGHNEQFF.